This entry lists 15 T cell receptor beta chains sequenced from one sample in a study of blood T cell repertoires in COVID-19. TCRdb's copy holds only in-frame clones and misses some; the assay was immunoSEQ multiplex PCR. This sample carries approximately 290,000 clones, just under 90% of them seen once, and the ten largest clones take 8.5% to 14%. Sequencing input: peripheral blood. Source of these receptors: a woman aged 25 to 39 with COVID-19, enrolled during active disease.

The CDR3 loop reads CASSRTSGPYEQYF. Written as DNA, the CDR3 is TGCGCCAGCAGCAGGACTAGCGGACCCTACGAGCAGTACTTC. The V and J genes are TRBV5-1 and TRBJ2-7, with 10 bases identical to TRBD2. The CDR3 is 14 residues long. J gave up 2 bases and V 4 bases, and 3 bases lay outside the gene matches. CDR1 and CDR2 (germline): SGHRS, YFSETQ. Full variable domain (remainder filled in from reference TRBV5-1 and TRBJ2-7): KAGVTQTPRYLIKTRGQQVTLSCSPISGHRSVSWYQQTPGQGLQFLFEYFSETQRNKGNFPGRFSGRQFSNSRSEMNVSTLELGDSALYLCASSRTSGPYEQYFGPGTRLTVT.

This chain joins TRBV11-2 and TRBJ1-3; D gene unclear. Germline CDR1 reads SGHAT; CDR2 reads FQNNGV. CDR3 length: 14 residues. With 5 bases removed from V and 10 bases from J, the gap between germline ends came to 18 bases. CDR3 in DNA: TGTGCCAGCAGCCCCCCCCGGGGTTCACCGACCATATATTTT. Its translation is CASSPPRGSPTIYF.

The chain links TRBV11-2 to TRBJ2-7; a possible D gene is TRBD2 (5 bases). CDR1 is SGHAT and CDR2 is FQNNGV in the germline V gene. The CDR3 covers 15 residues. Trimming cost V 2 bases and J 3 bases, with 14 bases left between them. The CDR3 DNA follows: TGTGCCAGCAGCTTATTCAGAACGGGGTTCTACGAGCAGTACTTC. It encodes CASSLFRTGFYEQYF.

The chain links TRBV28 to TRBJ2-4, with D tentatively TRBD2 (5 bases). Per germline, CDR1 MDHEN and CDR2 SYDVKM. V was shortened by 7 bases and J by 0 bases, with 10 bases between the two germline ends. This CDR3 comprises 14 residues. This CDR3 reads CASTRGLAKNIQYF. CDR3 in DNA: TGTGCCAGCACCCGGGGTCTAGCCAAAAACATTCAGTACTTC. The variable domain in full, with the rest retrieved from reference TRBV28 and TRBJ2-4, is DVKVTQSSRYLVKRTGEKVFLECVQDMDHENMFWYRQDPGLGLRLIYFSYDVKMKEKGDIPEGYSVSREKKERFSLILESASTNQTSMYLCASTRGLAKNIQYFGAGTRLSVL.

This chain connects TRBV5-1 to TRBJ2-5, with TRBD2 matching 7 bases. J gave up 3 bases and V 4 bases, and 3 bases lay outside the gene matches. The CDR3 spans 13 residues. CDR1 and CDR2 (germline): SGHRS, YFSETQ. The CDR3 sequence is CASSPGTKETQYF. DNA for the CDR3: TGCGCCAGCAGCCCTGGGACTAAAGAGACCCAGTACTTC.

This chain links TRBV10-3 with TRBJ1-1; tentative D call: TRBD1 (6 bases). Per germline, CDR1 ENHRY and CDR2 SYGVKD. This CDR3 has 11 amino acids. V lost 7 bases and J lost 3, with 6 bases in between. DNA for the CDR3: TGTGCCATCAAGGGGGACACTGAAGCTTTCTTT. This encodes CAIKGDTEAFF.

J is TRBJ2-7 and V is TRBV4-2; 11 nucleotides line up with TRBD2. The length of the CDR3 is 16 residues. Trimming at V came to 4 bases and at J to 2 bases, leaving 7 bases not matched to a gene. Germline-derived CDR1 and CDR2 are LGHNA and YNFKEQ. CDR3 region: CASSRSLAGGTYEQYF. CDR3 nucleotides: TGTGCCAGCAGCCGTTCCCTAGCGGGGGGAACCTACGAGCAGTACTTC.

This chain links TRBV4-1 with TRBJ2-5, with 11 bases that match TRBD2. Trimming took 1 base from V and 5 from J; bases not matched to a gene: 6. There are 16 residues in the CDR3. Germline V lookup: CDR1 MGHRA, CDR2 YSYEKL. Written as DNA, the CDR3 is TGCGCCAGCAGCCAAGCCGCACTAGCGGGGGTTGAGACCCAGTACTTC. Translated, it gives CASSQAALAGVETQYF.

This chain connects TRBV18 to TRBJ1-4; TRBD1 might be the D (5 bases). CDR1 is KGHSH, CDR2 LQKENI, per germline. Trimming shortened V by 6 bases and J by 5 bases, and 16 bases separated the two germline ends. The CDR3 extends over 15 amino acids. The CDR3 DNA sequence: TGTGCCAGCTCGGGAGGGACCAAATGGAATGAAAAACTGTTTTTT. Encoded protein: CASSGGTKWNEKLFF. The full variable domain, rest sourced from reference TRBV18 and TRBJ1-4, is NAGVMQNPRHLVRRRGQEARLRCSPMKGHSHVYWYRQLPEEGLKFMVYLQKENIIDESGMPKERFSAEFPKEGPSILRIQQVVRGDSAAYFCASSGGTKWNEKLFFGSGTQLSVL.

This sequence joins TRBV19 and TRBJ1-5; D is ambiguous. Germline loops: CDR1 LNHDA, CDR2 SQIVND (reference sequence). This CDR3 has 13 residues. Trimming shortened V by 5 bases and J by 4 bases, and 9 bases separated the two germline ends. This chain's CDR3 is CASSLVPNQPQHF. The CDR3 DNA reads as TGTGCCAGTAGTCTCGTCCCGAATCAGCCCCAGCATTTT.

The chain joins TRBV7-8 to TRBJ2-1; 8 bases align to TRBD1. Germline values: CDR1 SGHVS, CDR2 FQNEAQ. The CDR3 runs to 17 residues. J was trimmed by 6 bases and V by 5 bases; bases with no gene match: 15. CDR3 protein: CASSLRTGRSTSNEQFF. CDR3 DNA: TGTGCCAGCAGCCTTCGGACAGGGCGGTCAACAAGCAATGAGCAGTTCTTC.

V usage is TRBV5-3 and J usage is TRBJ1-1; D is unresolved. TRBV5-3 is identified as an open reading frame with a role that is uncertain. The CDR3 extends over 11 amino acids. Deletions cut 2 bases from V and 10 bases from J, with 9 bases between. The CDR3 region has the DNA TGTGCCAGAAGCTTCCTTCGGGTAGCTTTCTTT. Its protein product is CARSFLRVAFF.

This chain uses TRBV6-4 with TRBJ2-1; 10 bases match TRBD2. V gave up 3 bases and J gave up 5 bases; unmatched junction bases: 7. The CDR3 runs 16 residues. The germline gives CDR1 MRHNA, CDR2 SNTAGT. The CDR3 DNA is TGTGCCAGCAGTGAGATGGCTAGCGGGGGTAACAATGAGCAGTTCTTC. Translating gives CASSEMASGGNNEQFF.

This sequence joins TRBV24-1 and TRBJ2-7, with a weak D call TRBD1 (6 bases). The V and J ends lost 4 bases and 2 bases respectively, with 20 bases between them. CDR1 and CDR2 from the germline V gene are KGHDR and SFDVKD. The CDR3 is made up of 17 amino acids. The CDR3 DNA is TGTGCCACCAGTGACCCCAGGGGCAGCGTACTGACCTACGAGCAGTACTTC. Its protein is CATSDPRGSVLTYEQYF.

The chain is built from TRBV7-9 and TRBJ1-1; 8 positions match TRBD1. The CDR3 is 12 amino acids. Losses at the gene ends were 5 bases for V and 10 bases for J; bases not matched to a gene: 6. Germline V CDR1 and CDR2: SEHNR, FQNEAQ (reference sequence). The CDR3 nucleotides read TGTGCCAGCAGCCCAGGACAGGGAGCAGCTTTCTTT. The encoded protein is CASSPGQGAAFF.